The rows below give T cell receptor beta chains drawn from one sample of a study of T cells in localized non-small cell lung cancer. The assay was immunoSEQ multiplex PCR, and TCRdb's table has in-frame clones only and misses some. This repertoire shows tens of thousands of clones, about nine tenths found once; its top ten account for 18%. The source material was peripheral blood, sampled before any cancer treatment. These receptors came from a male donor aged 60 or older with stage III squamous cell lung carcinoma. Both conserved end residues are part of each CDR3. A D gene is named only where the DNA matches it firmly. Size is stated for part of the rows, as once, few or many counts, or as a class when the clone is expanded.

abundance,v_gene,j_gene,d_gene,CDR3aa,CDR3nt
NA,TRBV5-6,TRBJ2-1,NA,CASSPGLGNEQFF,TGTGCCAGCAGCCCAGGACTGGGAAATGAGCAGTTCTTC
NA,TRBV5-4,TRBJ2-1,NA,CASSLVSYGQGTFF,TGTGCCAGCAGCTTGGTCAGCTACGGGCAGGGAACGTTCTTC
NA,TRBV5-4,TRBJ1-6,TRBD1,CASSQGDSRSYNSPLHF,TGTGCCAGCAGCCAGGGGGACAGTCGCTCCTATAATTCACCCCTCCACTTT
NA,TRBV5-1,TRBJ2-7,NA,CASSGTPEGREQYF,TGCGCCAGCAGCGGGACCCCAGAGGGGCGCGAGCAGTACTTC
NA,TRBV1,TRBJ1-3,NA,CTSSQINREKGGNRF,TGCACCAGCAGCCAGATCAACAGGGAAAAGGGGGGAAATAGATTT
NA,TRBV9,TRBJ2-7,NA,CASSVGRGSREQYF,TGTGCCAGCAGCGTAGGCAGGGGTAGCCGCGAGCAGTACTTC
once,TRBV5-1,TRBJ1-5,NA,CASSERVGPEQPQHF,TGCGCCAGCAGCGAGCGGGTGGGGCCCGAACAGCCCCAGCATTTT
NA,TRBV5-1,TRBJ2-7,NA,CASSPRDGPYEQYF,TGCGCCAGCAGCCCCCGGGACGGTCCCTACGAGCAGTACTTC
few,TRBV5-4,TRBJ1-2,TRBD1,CASSRGTDYGYTF,TGTGCCAGCAGCCGCGGGACAGACTATGGCTACACCTTC
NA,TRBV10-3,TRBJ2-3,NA,CAISESSDTQYF,TGTGCCATCAGTGAGTCCTCAGATACGCAGTATTTT
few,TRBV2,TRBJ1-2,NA,CASKFRPGADGYTF,TGTGCCAGCAAGTTTAGGCCAGGGGCGGATGGCTACACCTTC